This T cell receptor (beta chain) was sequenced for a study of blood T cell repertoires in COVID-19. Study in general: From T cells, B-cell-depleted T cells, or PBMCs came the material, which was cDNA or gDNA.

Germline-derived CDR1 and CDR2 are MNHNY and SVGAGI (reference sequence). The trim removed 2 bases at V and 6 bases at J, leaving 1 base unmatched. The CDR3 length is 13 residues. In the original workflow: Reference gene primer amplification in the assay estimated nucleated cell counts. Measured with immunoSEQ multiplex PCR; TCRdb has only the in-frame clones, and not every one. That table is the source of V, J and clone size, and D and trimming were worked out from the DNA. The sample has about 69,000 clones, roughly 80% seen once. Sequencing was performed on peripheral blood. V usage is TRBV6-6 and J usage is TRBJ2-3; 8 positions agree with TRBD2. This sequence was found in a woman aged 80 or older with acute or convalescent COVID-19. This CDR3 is CASSYKRGDTQYF. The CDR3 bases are TGTGCCAGCAGTTACAAGCGGGGGGATACGCAGTATTTT.